The present TCR beta chain was sequenced within a study of T cell responses to AZD1222 COVID-19 vaccine. Study-wide results and caveats: CD4 TCRs covered the whole spike, strongest at regions 160-218 and 743-854. The repertoires were collected only after the peak T cell response. White British ancestry dominated among donors, who included more females, and clonal diversity was possibly underestimated.

The CDR3 totals 15 residues. Between the trimmed V and J ends, which lost 0 bases and 6 bases, there was a span of 13 bases. CDR1 SGHRS and CDR2 YFSETQ come from the germline V gene. As to this clone: Antigen unknown.

Some clones are missing from TCRdb's copy, which holds only in-frame ones; the method was immunoSEQ multiplex PCR. The sample records 250,000 to 300,000 clones, 90% to 95% being singletons. This chain links TRBV5-1 with TRBJ2-1; D might be TRBD2 (6 bases). This sample comprised peripheral blood, obtained 28 days after the second AZD1222 dose. The sequence derives from an adult who received the AZD1222 COVID-19 vaccine. CDR3 residues: CASSLGFAGPNEQFF. CDR3 bases: TGCGCCAGCAGCTTGGGGTTCGCGGGACCCAATGAGCAGTTCTTC.